This T cell receptor beta chain was sequenced during a study of cytomegalovirus exposure and HLA in healthy donors. This clone was seen only a few times. The CDR3 is 16 amino acids. Per germline, CDR1 MNHEY and CDR2 SVGAGI. The ends were cut back, 0 bases at V and 1 base at J, with 13 bases in the middle. 60 Vbeta and 13 Jbeta primers were used in PCR. Clones were sequenced by immunoSEQ multiplex PCR, and TCRdb holds only the in-frame ones, with some missing. The repertoire has fewer than 95,000 clones, around three quarters of them found once; the top ten carry roughly 0.6%. Sequencing input: PBMCs. The chain joins TRBV6-5 to TRBJ2-7; D is perhaps TRBD2 (5 bases). This clonotype was obtained from a young man in good health and CMV-seronegative. The CDR3 sequence: CASSYSRAAPSYEQYF. The CDR3 DNA follows: TGTGCCAGCAGTTACTCGCGGGCAGCTCCATCCTACGAGCAGTACTTC.